The clone carrying this TCR beta chain appeared many times. Antigen unknown. This specimen comes from a study of CD8 T cells in ankylosing spondylitis. Overall study results and limits: Ankylosing spondylitis blood appeared to carry a characteristic TCR beta motif of roughly 8 highly homologous variants.

The CDR3 contains 15 residues. CDR1 and CDR2 (germline): SGDLS, YYNGEE. V lost 0 bases and J lost 2, with 8 bases in between. Each CDR3 protein gets one entry after TCRdb re-called the 5' RACE reads with MiXCR. The sample has tens of thousands of distinct CDR3 sequences, approximately 3% seen once. The chain is built from TRBV9 and TRBJ1-4, with D possibly TRBD1 on 5 matching bases. The sample was blood, either unsorted or a sorted T cell fraction (not recorded which). This TCR was recovered from a male donor with ankylosing spondylitis or in good health (not recorded which). The CDR3 protein is CASSVDEGTNEKLFF. The CDR3 coding sequence is TGTGCCAGCAGCGTAGACGAGGGGACTAATGAAAAACTGTTTTTT.